This entry concerns a single T cell receptor (beta chain). Its antigen specificity is not known. There are no base qualities to consult, and no much larger clone falls within one base. At diagnosis, tumor, uninvolved tumor-adjacent lung and peripheral blood were collected and then preserved as a mix of FFPE and fresh-frozen material. For TCR repertoire profiling, the blood samples were analyzed as peripheral blood mononuclear cells. This sample stems from a study of T cells in localized non-small cell lung cancer (dated by TCRdb to the early 2020s). About the full investigation: Comparing tumors with uninvolved tumor-adjacent lungs, the study looked at the T cell repertoires of roughly 250 patients with early-stage NSCLC. The cohort was made up of around 250 treatment-naive NSCLC patients whose localized lung tumors had been resected. A mean age of around 66 years was recorded for the NSCLC patients, of whom more than 120 were male and 100 to 110 were female.

TCR beta CDR3 regions were sequenced from DNA using the immunoSEQ Assay. On the authors' methods: To compute T cell density, TCR beta template counts were normalized to usable DNA, which was estimated by amplifying housekeeping genes. Using the preseqR package, richness was estimated by extrapolating to 120,000 templates for tissue samples and 400,000 templates for PBMC samples. Clonality was taken to be one minus Pielou's evenness. Tissue-enriched TCRs were identified through differential abundance testing performed on productive amino-acid clonotypes, with a minimum total count of 5 and an alpha of 0.1. The Jaccard Index and the Morisita Overlap Index were used to measure how much the repertoires overlapped between compartments. GLIPH grouped TCR beta CDR3s together with public tetramer-defined viral CDR3s, and a viral motif had to include at least three viral sequences and show V-gene enrichment. Entries here come from immuneACCESS through TCRdb and include only in-frame sequences with V and J called. Some clones fail to appear in such tables; in the studies checked, an unresolved V gene covers under half of the shortfall, and the cause of the remainder is unknown. Clonal size and the V and J genes are those of that table, whereas D and trimming came from the DNA. The sample has tens of thousands of clones on record, 85% to 90% of them singletons. The ten largest clones represent roughly 20% of the sample.

The full study reports these points: Because the study design was exploratory, TCR variables were selected using unadjusted p-values without false-discovery rate correction. Because multi-region tumor sequencing was not done, intratumor heterogeneity could not be ruled out. Higher blood T cell density associated with longer overall survival, while higher adjacent-lung clonality associated with shorter survival. A median of roughly 60 of the top 100 tumor clones were detected in paired uninvolved adjacent lung, and around 30 of these tumor clones were also found among the top 100 clones of the paired uninvolved adjacent lung. Uninvolved tumor-adjacent lung showed the highest T cell clonality, higher than tumor, which suggests more focused antigenic responses in the uninvolved tumor-adjacent lung.

V is shortened by 6 bases, J by 3 bases, and the region joining them spans 3 bases. The CDR3, from cysteine to phenylalanine, totals 10 residues. Only the CDR3 region is kept as DNA, spanning 30 bases read in frame from base 1. The germline V gene specifies SNHLY as CDR1 and FYNNEI as CDR2. The sequence was obtained from a woman aged 40-69 years with stage I squamous cell lung carcinoma. The chain is encoded by TRBV2 joined to TRBJ2-7; the D gene is not confidently resolved. Sequenced material: peripheral blood, taken before any cancer treatment. The CDR3 region has the sequence CASSYYEQYF. The nucleotides are TGTGCCAGCAGCTACTACGAGCAGTACTTC.